This T cell receptor (beta chain) was sequenced for a study of blood T cell repertoires in COVID-19 (dated by TCRdb to the early 2020s). Looking at the study overall: Samples covering the acute and convalescent phases of COVID-19 were provided by collaborators in the United States, Italy and Spain. The sample metadata nearly always contained a de-identified subject ID, COVID-19 status, age in years and sex. Where available, HLA class I and class II types were obtained from metadata supplied by the sample provider rather than from assay-based typing. The repertoires were released in a freely available public database meant as a resource for research on the immune response to SARS-CoV-2. Subjects who had been exposed to COVID-19, were actively infected with it, or had recovered from it provided the deeply sampled blood TCRbeta repertoires that made up the dataset. The material from the prospective study consisted of cDNA or gDNA derived from T cells, B-cell-depleted T cells, or PBMCs. The samples were drawn from two sources: the first 160 participants of the ongoing ImmuneRACE study, and 1,254 subjects contributed by 6 global collaborators. Overall study outcomes, separate from this receptor: Clinical and demographic metadata were provided uncurated, with the amount varying by source and participant.

TCRbeta CDR3 regions were amplified from genomic DNA by means of the immunoSEQ Assay, a bias-controlled multiplex PCR. The authors processed their data as follows. The number of nucleated cells in each sample was estimated by amplification of reference gene primers within the assay. To quantify the absolute abundance of each unique TCRbeta CDR3 rearrangement, sequence reads were collapsed and filtered. For each sample, productive Simpson clonality was calculated as the square root of Simpson's diversity index over productive rearrangements. TCRdb stores this immuneACCESS table with in-frame sequences only. Part of the clones is absent; in the studies checked, under half of the shortfall reflects unresolved V genes, and no reason is known for the rest. The V and J calls and clone size come from that table; D and trimming were worked out from the DNA. The sample table lists about 240,000 clones, about 85% of them with a count of one. Around 7.2% of the sample is held by the ten biggest clonotypes.

A second Seattle source provided samples from volunteer blood donors who had recovered from COVID-19. Collaborating institutions collected whole blood in K2EDTA tubes following their own protocols. For TCRbeta analysis, collaborator samples were shipped as frozen whole blood, as isolated PBMCs, or as DNA extracted from either sample type. CDR1 is given as MNHNY and CDR2 as SVGAGI, both from the germline V gene (reference sequence). The V and J ends are trimmed by 5 bases and 4 bases, leaving 12 bases between them. Reading from cysteine to phenylalanine, the CDR3 counts 13 amino acids. Only the CDR3 portion is preserved as DNA: 39 bases, with reading frame beginning at the first base. This clone was recorded many times. This clone's antigen is unknown. It has no much larger one-base neighbor in the sample; base qualities were not kept.

The sequence links TRBV6-6 to TRBJ2-7; the D gene is perhaps TRBD1, on 5 matching bases. Material: peripheral blood. The receptor was isolated from a man aged 55 to 70 who had recovered from COVID-19. The CDR3 here reads CASSLGPFYEQYF. The nucleotide sequence reads TGTGCCAGCAGTCTGGGGCCTTTTTACGAGCAGTACTTC.